A single TCR beta chain is shown here with its context. Antigen: not known. Some clones are missing from TCRdb's copy, which holds only in-frame ones; the method was immunoSEQ multiplex PCR. The sample has some 120,000 clones; 85% to 90% are singletons. The data originate from a study of PD-1 blockade in mismatch repair-deficient tumors. Study background: All were previously treated, progressing patients with approximately 11 mismatch repair-deficient cancer types.

All patients were mismatch repair deficient, assessed by either PCR or immunohistochemistry. A few pembrolizumab responders had their TCRs sequenced. Study findings and constraints: Rapid post-treatment expansion, then contraction, generally preceding radiologic response, marked tumor-resident clones.

V lost 5 bases to trimming and J lost 3 bases; unmatched junction nucleotides: 7. Germline CDR1 LGHNT, CDR2 FRNRAP. CDR3 length: 15 residues. The origin of this receptor is an adult with mismatch repair-deficient cancer. Source: peripheral blood, taken 44 weeks after starting pembrolizumab. This chain uses TRBV12-5 with TRBJ2-7; 10 bases fit TRBD2. The CDR3 reads CASGQKAGGDYEQYF. CDR3 nucleotides: TGTGCTAGTGGTCAGAAAGCGGGAGGGGACTACGAGCAGTACTTC.